A single sample is the source of the 23 T cell receptor beta chains below, sequenced in a study of blood T cell repertoires in COVID-19. Assay: immunoSEQ multiplex PCR; the TCRdb copy retains only in-frame clones and omits some. Here the sample spans under 150,000 clones, approximately 80% being singletons. Sequences were obtained from peripheral blood. All receptors derive from a human donor in a cohort sampled during active COVID-19.

The genes are TRBV7-2 and TRBJ2-2; 14 nucleotides match TRBD2. From germline, CDR1 is SGHTA and CDR2 FQGNSA. The CDR3 runs 15 residues. V lost 5 bases to trimming and J lost 8 bases; unmatched junction nucleotides: 4. CDR3 amino acids: CASSVGLAGVGELFF. DNA of the CDR3: TGTGCCAGCAGCGTGGGACTAGCGGGGGTAGGGGAGCTGTTTTTT.

This sequence joins TRBV10-3 and TRBJ2-3; TRBD1 agrees at 7 bases. CDR3 size: 15 residues. From germline, CDR1 is ENHRY and CDR2 SYGVKD. Unmatched junction bases numbered 12, after V lost 8 bases and J lost 4 bases. Here the CDR3 reads CAIREGQRRPDTQYF. The CDR3 DNA reads as TGTGCCATCCGCGAGGGACAGCGTCGACCAGATACGCAGTATTTT.

V gene TRBV9 combines with J gene TRBJ2-7; possible D gene TRBD1, 5 bases. This CDR3 comprises 14 residues. V dropped 0 bases and J dropped 5 bases, with 12 bases sitting between them. From germline, CDR1 is SGDLS and CDR2 YYNGEE. The CDR3, as DNA: TGTGCCAGCAGCGTAGCCAGGGCCCCCCACGAGCAGTACTTC. It encodes CASSVARAPHEQYF. The full variable domain, in which reference TRBV9 and TRBJ2-7 provide the parts outside the CDR3, is DSGVTQTPKHLITATGQRVTLRCSPRSGDLSVYWYQQSLDQGLQFLIQYYNGEERAKGNILERFSAQQFPDLHSELNLSSLELGDSALYFCASSVARAPHEQYFGPGTRLTVT.

The rearrangement links TRBV5-4 to TRBJ2-1; maybe TRBD1 (6 bases). The V end lost 0 bases, the J end lost 4 bases, and 14 bases lay between the germline ends. The CDR3 spans 16 residues. Looked up from germline, CDR1 is SGHNT and CDR2 is YYREEE (reference sequence). CDR3 amino acids: CASSLATGPGYNEQFF. DNA of the CDR3: TGTGCCAGCAGCTTGGCAACAGGGCCGGGGTACAATGAGCAGTTCTTC.

V is TRBV3-1 (or the pseudogene TRBV3-2) and J is TRBJ2-6; D is unresolved. The V end was cut by 3 bases, the J end by 0 bases, with 6 bases between. CDR3 length equals 15 residues. CDR1 LGHDT and CDR2 YNNKEL come from the germline V gene (reference sequence). This CDR3 reads CASSQQASGANVLTF. The CDR3 DNA is TGTGCCAGCAGCCAGCAGGCCTCTGGGGCCAACGTCCTGACTTTC.

The chain has TRBV5-5 and TRBJ1-4; a possible D gene is TRBD1 (6 bases). Between the trimmed V and J ends, which lost 1 base and 4 bases, there was a span of 11 bases. The CDR3 runs to 15 residues. Looked up from germline, CDR1 is SGHKS and CDR2 is YYEKEE (reference sequence). CDR3 residues: CASSLSQGHNEKLFF. The CDR3 nucleotides are TGTGCCAGCAGCTTGTCCCAGGGACATAATGAAAAACTGTTTTTT.

The V gene is TRBV7-9, the J gene TRBJ1-2; D may be TRBD1 (5 bases). This CDR3 has 13 amino acids. Per germline, CDR1 SEHNR and CDR2 FQNEAQ (reference sequence). V was pared by 3 bases and J by 6 bases, with 11 bases between. The CDR3 loop reads CASSLEGTHGYTF. CDR3 in DNA: TGTGCCAGCAGCTTGGAGGGGACCCATGGCTACACCTTC.

CDR3 in amino acids: CASSLGRGGGPTGELFF. The CDR3, as DNA: TGTGCCAGCAGCTTAGGTCGGGGCGGGGGTCCAACCGGGGAGCTGTTTTTT. The chain employs TRBV7-2 and TRBJ2-2, with 7 positions matching TRBD2. The germline V gene encodes CDR1 SGHTA and CDR2 FQGNSA. Unmatched junction bases numbered 10, after V lost 1 base and J lost 5 bases. This CDR3 contains 17 residues.

In its sample, this clone was seen a few times. This chain uses TRBV28 with TRBJ2-7; possibly TRBD2 for D (5 bases). CDR1 and CDR2 from the germline V gene are MDHEN and SYDVKM. The CDR3 runs to 15 residues. The germline V and J ends were trimmed by 7 bases and 0 bases, with 16 bases remaining between them. The CDR3 coding sequence is TGTGCCAGCACCCCTCGGAGCGGACTCTCCTACGAGCAGTACTTC. It yields the protein CASTPRSGLSYEQYF.

In regard to this clone: This CDR3 is also generated by other DNA sequences in the sample. The chain couples TRBV10-3 to TRBJ1-1, with D tentatively TRBD1 (6 bases). CDR1 is ENHRY and CDR2 is SYGVKD in the germline V gene. The germline V and J ends were trimmed by 7 bases and 2 bases, with 8 bases remaining between them. The CDR3 totals 12 residues. The CDR3 DNA follows: TGTGCCATCAAGGGGGTAAACACTGAAGCTTTCTTT. Its translation: CAIKGVNTEAFF.

The chain employs TRBV2 and TRBJ2-1; TRBD2 might be the D (5 bases). This CDR3 region has 15 residues. Looked up from germline, CDR1 is SNHLY and CDR2 is FYNNEI. V was clipped by 7 bases and J by 7 bases, with 20 bases between them. DNA of the CDR3: TGTGCCAGCAATCCCGGGGAGTCTCGATTGAATGAGCAGTTCTTC. Its protein is CASNPGESRLNEQFF.

The chain uses TRBV27 and TRBJ1-5; possible D gene TRBD1, 6 bases. The CDR3 is made up of 15 amino acids. Germline V gives CDR1 MNHEY, CDR2 SMNVEV (reference sequence). Trimming took 2 bases from V and 0 from J, leaving 8 bases between them. The CDR3 loop is CASSLTGNSNQPQHF. CDR3 nucleotide sequence: TGTGCCAGCAGTTTAACAGGGAATAGCAATCAGCCCCAGCATTTT.

This chain's CDR3 is CASSRAQVSYEQYF. As DNA, the CDR3 is TGTGCCAGCAGCCGAGCCCAGGTGTCCTACGAGCAGTACTTC. The V and J genes are TRBV5-5 and TRBJ2-7; D is ambiguous. CDR1 and CDR2 (germline): SGHKS, YYEKEE (reference sequence). V was cut by 4 bases and J by 1 base, with 12 bases left in between. The CDR3 is made up of 14 amino acids.

The V gene is TRBV2, the J gene TRBJ2-3, with TRBD1 identical over 8 bases. Germline CDR1 SNHLY, CDR2 FYNNEI. CDR3 length: 15 residues. V shed 6 bases and J 3 bases; nucleotides not matched to a gene: 8. CDR3: CASRMTGELTDTQYF. The CDR3 bases are TGTGCCAGCAGGATGACAGGGGAATTGACAGATACGCAGTATTTT.

The chain recombines TRBV29-1 with TRBJ1-3; possibly TRBD1 for D (6 bases). This CDR3 is built from 13 residues. Germline CDR1 is SQVTM and CDR2 is ANQGSEA. Deletions cut 4 bases from V and 0 bases from J, with 7 bases between. Here the CDR3 DNA reads TGCAGCGTTGGGGACACCTCTGGAAACACCATATATTTT. Translating it yields CSVGDTSGNTIYF. Full variable domain (outside the CDR3, taken from reference TRBV29-1 and TRBJ1-3): SAVISQKPSRDICQRGTSLTIQCQVDSQVTMMFWYRQQPGQSLTLIATANQGSEATYESGFVIDKFPISRPNLTFSTLTVSNMSPEDSSIYLCSVGDTSGNTIYFGEGSWLTVV.

The chain recombines TRBV7-2 with TRBJ1-6, with a tentative D call TRBD1 (6 bases). CDR1 is SGHTA and CDR2 is FQGNSA in the germline V gene. Trimming pared 5 bases from V and 9 bases from J, leaving 20 bases between. CDR3 size: 16 residues. CDR3 DNA sequence: TGTGCCAGCAGCCCCCCTTGGGGGACACCAGGTTCACCCCTCCACTTT. It codes for CASSPPWGTPGSPLHF.

J is TRBJ1-6 and V is TRBV7-9; 8 nucleotides agree with TRBD1. The V gene end was trimmed by 2 bases and the J gene end by 6 bases; junction bases not matched to a gene: 3. The CDR3 has 15 amino acids. Germline V CDR1 and CDR2: SEHNR, FQNEAQ (reference sequence). The CDR3 loop is CASSLQGQVNSPLHF. CDR3 bases: TGTGCCAGCAGCTTACAGGGACAGGTTAATTCACCCCTCCACTTT. Full variable domain (rest looked up from reference TRBV7-9 and TRBJ1-6): DTGVSQNPRHKITKRGQNVTFRCDPISEHNRLYWYRQTLGQGPEFLTYFQNEAQLEKSRLLSDRFSAERPKGSFSTLEIQRTEQGDSAMYLCASSLQGQVNSPLHFGNGTRLTVT.

This clone showed up just a few times. The V call is TRBV6-2 or TRBV6-3, the J call TRBJ1-2, with D possibly TRBD1 on 6 matching bases. The germline CDR1 and CDR2 sequences are MNHEY and SVGEGT. The CDR3 consists of 16 residues. The ends were cut back, 2 bases at V and 4 bases at J, with 17 bases in the middle. The CDR3 DNA reads TGTGCCAGCAGTTACCCCTCCTCGACAGGCCTCTATGGCTACACCTTC. Protein: CASSYPSSTGLYGYTF.

This sequence joins TRBV5-4 and TRBJ2-4; D might be TRBD2 (6 bases). The CDR3 covers 15 residues. V lost 1 base, J lost 0 bases, and 8 bases lay in between. Germline V CDR1 and CDR2: SGHNT, YYREEE (reference sequence). CDR3 region: CASSLPGVAKNIQYF. The CDR3 DNA reads TGTGCCAGCAGCTTGCCGGGGGTAGCCAAAAACATTCAGTACTTC.

The chain recombines TRBV7-2 with TRBJ2-2; no firm D call. The V gene's germline CDR1 is SGHTA and CDR2 FQGNSA. The V end was cut by 1 base, the J end by 4 bases, with 7 bases between. This CDR3 contains 14 residues. CDR3 amino acids: CASSLDILTGELFF. For the CDR3, the DNA is TGTGCCAGCAGCTTAGACATCCTCACCGGGGAGCTGTTTTTT.

The chain combines TRBV10-1 with TRBJ2-5, with TRBD2 identical over 11 bases. This CDR3 is built from 15 residues. V shed 8 bases and J 4 bases; nucleotides not matched to a gene: 9. Germline assignment: CDR1 WNHNN and CDR2 SYGVQD (reference sequence). CDR3 nucleotide sequence: TGCGCCAGCTTAGGAGGTAGCGGGGGGGGAGAGACCCAGTACTTC. It is translated as CASLGGSGGGETQYF.

This clone was seen just once. V and J are TRBV6-5 and TRBJ2-2; TRBD2 aligns across 8 bases. J lost 4 bases, V lost 4 bases, and 2 bases had no gene match. CDR3 length: 14 amino acids. The germline gives CDR1 MNHEY, CDR2 SVGAGI. As DNA, the CDR3 is TGTGCCAGCAGTTTCGGGGGGGGCACCGGGGAGCTGTTTTTT. Amino acid sequence: CASSFGGGTGELFF.

The chain couples TRBV7-6 to TRBJ1-5; 7 bases are shared with TRBD1. The junction had 6 bases not matched to a gene; V was cut back by 2 bases and J by 11 bases. This CDR3 contains 13 residues. Germline loops: CDR1 SGHVS, CDR2 FNYEAQ. The CDR3 spells CASSLSSQGSQHF. The CDR3 DNA follows: TGTGCCAGCAGCTTATCCTCACAGGGGTCCCAGCATTTT.